The subject of this entry is one T cell receptor beta chain. Its antigen is unidentified. The data are from a study of cytomegalovirus exposure and HLA in healthy donors. Study context: From HLA-typed donors, an early data release held some 91 million unique TCRs. Points from the study as a whole: TCR beta sequences numbering 16,951 were associated with HLA alleles at 0.05 false discovery rate in a later analysis.

This PCR relied on a set of 60 Vbeta primers and 13 Jbeta primers. Generated by immunoSEQ multiplex PCR, the TCRdb table keeps only in-frame clones and is missing some. The data contain about 150,000 clones, around two thirds of them singletons. V shed 4 bases and J 5 bases; nucleotides not matched to a gene: 3. CDR3 length: 13 residues. From germline, CDR1 is KGHSH and CDR2 LQKENI. The sample taken for sequencing was PBMCs. The chain recombines TRBV18 with TRBJ1-2; TRBD1 agrees at 8 bases. This receptor was taken from a male donor in good health and CMV-seronegative. The chain's CDR3 is CASSRTGLYGYTF. CDR3 coding DNA: TGTGCCAGCTCACGGACAGGGTTATATGGCTACACCTTC.